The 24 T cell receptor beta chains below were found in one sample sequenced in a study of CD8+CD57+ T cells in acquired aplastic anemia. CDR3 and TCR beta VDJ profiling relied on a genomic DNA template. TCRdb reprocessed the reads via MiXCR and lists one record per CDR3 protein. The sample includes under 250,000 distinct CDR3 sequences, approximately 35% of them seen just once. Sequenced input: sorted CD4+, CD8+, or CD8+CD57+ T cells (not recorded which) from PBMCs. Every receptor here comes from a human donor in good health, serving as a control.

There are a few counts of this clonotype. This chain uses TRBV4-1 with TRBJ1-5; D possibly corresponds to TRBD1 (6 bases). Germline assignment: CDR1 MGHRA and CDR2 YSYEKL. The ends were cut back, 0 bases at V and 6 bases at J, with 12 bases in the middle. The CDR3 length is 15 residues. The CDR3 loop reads CASSQEDRPIQPQHF. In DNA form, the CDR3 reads TGCGCCAGCAGCCAAGAAGACAGGCCGATTCAGCCCCAGCATTTT.

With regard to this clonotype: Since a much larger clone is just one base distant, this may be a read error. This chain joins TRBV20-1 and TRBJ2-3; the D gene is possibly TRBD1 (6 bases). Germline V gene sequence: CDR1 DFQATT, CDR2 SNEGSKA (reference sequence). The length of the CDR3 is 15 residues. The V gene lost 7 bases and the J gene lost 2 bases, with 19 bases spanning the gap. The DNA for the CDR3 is TGCAGTGTAACGGGGACAAGGGGGAACACAGATACGCAGTATTTT. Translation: CSVTGTRGNTDTQYF.

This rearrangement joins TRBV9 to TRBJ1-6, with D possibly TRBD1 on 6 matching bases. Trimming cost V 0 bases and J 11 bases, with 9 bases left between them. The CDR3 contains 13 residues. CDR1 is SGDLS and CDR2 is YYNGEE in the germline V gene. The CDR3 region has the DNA TGTGCCAGCAGCGTAGTTGCAGGGGCACCCCTCCACTTT. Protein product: CASSVVAGAPLHF.

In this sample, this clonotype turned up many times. CDR3 protein: CASSVDMWNTEAFF. For the CDR3, the DNA is TGTGCCAGCAGCGTAGACATGTGGAACACTGAAGCTTTCTTT. J is TRBJ1-1 and V is TRBV9; D is unresolved. Germline loops: CDR1 SGDLS, CDR2 YYNGEE. This CDR3 has 14 amino acids. The V and J ends lost 0 bases and 1 base respectively, with 7 bases between them. The variable domain in full, completed from reference TRBV9 and TRBJ1-1, reads DSGVTQTPKHLITATGQRVTLRCSPRSGDLSVYWYQQSLDQGLQFLIQYYNGEERAKGNILERFSAQQFPDLHSELNLSSLELGDSALYFCASSVDMWNTEAFFGQGTRLTVV.

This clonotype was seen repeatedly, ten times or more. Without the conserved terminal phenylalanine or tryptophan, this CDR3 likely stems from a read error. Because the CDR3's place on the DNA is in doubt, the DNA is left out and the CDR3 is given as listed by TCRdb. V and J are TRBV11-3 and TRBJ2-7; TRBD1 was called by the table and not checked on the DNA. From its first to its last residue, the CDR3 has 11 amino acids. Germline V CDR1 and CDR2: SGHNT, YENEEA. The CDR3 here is CASSLAAGPLI.

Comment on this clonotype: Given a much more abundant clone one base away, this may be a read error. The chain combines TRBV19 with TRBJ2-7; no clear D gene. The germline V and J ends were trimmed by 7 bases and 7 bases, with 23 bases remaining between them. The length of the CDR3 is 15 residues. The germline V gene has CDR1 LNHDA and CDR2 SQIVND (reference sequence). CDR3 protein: CASTPEISFYNEQYF. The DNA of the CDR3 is TGTGCCAGTACCCCCGAAATATCTTTCTACAATGAGCAGTACTTC. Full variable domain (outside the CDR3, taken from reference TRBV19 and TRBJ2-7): DGGITQSPKYLFRKEGQNVTLSCEQNLNHDAMYWYRQDPGQGLRLIYYSQIVNDFQKGDIAEGYSVSREKKESFPLTVTSAQKNPTAFYLCASTPEISFYNEQYFGPGTRLTVT.

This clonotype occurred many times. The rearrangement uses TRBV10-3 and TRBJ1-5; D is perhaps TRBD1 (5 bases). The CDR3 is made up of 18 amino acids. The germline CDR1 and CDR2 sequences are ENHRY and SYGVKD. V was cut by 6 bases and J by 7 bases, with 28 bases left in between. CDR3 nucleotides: TGTGCCATCAGAACACCCACCAGACAGATTTGGGCCCTCCAGCCCCAGCATTTT. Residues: CAIRTPTRQIWALQPQHF.

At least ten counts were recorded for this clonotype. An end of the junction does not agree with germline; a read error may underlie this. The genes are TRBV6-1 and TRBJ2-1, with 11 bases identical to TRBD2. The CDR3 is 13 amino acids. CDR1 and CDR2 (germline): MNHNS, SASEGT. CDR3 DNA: TGTGCCAGCAGTGACTTAGCGGGAGGGCCTGTAGTCTTC. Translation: CASSDLAGGPVVF.

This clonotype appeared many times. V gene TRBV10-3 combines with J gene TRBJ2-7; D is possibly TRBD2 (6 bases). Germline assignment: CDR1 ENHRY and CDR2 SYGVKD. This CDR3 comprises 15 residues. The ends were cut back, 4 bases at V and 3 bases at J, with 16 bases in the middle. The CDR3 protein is CAISGASERGYEQYF. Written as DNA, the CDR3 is TGTGCCATCAGTGGGGCTAGCGAAAGGGGCTACGAGCAGTACTTC.

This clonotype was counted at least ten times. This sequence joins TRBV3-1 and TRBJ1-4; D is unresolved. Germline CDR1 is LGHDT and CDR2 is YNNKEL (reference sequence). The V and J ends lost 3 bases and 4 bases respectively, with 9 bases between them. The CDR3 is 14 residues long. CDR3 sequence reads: CASSHMGSNEKLFF. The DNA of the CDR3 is TGTGCCAGCAGCCACATGGGCAGTAATGAAAAACTGTTTTTT.

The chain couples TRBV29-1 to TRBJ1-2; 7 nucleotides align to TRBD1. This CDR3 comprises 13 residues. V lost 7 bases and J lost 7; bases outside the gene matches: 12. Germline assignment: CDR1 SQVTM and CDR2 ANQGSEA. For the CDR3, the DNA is TGCAGCGGCGGAGGGGGAGGGGGCCCTGGCTACACCTTC. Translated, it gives CSGGGGGGPGYTF.

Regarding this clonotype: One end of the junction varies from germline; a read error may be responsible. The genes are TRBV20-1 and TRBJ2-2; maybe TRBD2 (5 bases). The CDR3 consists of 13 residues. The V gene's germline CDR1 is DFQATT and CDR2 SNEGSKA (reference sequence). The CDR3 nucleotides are TGCAGTGCTAGAGGGAGCGAACACCGGGGAGCTGTTTTT. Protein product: CSARGSEHRGAVF.

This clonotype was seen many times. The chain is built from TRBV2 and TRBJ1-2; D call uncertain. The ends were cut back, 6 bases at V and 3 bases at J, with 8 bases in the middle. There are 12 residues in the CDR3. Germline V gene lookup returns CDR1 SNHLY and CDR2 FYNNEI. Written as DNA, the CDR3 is TGTGCCAGCAGCACCGGGGACTATGGCTACACCTTC. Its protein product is CASSTGDYGYTF.

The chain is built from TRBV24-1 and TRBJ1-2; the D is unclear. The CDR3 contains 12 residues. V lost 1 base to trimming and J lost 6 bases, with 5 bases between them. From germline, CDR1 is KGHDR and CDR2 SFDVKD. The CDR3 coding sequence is TGTGCCACCAGTGATTTCGGGGATGGCTACACCTTC. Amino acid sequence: CATSDFGDGYTF.

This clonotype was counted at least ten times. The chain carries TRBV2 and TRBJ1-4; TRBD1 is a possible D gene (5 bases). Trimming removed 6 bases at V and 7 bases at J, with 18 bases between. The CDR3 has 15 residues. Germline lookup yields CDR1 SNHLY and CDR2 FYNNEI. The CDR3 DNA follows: TGTGCCAGCAGCGTGCAGGGAATTTTTAGTGAAAAACTGTTTTTT. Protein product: CASSVQGIFSEKLFF.

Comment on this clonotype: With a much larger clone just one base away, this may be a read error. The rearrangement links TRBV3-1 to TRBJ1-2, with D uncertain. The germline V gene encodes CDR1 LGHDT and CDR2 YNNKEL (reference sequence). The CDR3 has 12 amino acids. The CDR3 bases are TGTGCCAGCAGCCTTAGGGAGAGTGGCCACACCTTC. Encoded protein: CASSLRESGHTF.

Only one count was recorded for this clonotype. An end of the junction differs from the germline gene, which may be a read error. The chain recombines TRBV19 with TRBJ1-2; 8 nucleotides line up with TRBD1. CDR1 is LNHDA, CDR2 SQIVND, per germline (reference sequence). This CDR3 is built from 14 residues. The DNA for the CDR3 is TGTGCCGGTAGTCCGGACAGGGACAACTATGGCTACACCTTC. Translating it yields CAGSPDRDNYGYTF.

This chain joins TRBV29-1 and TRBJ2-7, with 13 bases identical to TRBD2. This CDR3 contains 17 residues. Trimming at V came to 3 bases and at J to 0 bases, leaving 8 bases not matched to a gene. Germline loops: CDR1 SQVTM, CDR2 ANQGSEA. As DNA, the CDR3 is TGCAGCGTTGATGTGACTAGCGGGGGGACCAACTCCTACGAGCAGTACTTC. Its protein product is CSVDVTSGGTNSYEQYF.

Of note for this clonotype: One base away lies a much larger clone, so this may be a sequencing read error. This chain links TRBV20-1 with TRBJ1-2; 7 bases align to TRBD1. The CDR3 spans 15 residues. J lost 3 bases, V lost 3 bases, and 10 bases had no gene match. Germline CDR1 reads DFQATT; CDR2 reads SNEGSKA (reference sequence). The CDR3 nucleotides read TGCAGTGCTAGCGGGGGGGACAGAGCTGACTATGGCTACACCTTC. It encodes CSASGGDRADYGYTF.

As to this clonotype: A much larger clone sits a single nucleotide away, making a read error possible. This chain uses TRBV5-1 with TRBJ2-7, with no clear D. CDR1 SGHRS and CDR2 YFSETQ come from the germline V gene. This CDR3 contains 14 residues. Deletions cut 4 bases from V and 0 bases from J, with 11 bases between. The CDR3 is CASSPSVSSYEQYF. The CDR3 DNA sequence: TGCGCCAGCAGCCCCTCGGTGAGCTCCTACGAGCAGTACTTC.

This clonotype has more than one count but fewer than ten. The CDR3 region is CASSRSGGALDTQYF. DNA for the CDR3: TGTGCCAGCAGCCGTAGCGGGGGGGCGCTGGATACGCAGTATTTT. V is TRBV12-3 or TRBV12-4 and J is TRBJ2-3; 11 bases line up with TRBD2. V was clipped by 6 bases and J by 6 bases; unmatched bases: 8. The CDR3 runs 15 residues.

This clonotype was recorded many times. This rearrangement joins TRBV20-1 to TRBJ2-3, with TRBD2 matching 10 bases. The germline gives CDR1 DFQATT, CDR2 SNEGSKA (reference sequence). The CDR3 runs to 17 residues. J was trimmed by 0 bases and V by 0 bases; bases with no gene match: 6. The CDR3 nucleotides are TGCAGTGCTAGAGATCGCGTAGCGGGGGGAAGCACAGATACGCAGTATTTT. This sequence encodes CSARDRVAGGSTDTQYF.

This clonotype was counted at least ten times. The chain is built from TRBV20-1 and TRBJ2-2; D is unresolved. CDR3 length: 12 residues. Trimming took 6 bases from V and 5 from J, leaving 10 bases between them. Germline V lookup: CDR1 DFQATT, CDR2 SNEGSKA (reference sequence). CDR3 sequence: CSANTRTGELFF. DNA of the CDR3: TGCAGTGCCAATACAAGGACCGGGGAGCTGTTTTTT.

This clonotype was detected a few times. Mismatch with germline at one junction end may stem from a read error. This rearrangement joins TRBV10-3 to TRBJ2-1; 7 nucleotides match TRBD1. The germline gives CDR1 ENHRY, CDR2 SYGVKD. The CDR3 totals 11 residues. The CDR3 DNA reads TGTGCCAGCAGTGACAGGGTTAAGCAGTTCTTC. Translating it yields CASSDRVKQFF.